Listed here are 17 T cell receptor beta chains from one sample, sequenced in a study of technical replicates of blood from a handful of donors. Assay: immunoSEQ multiplex PCR; the TCRdb copy retains only in-frame clones and omits some. The table has 60,000 to 80,000 clones, 92% seen once. Sequenced material: T cells isolated from PBMCs. Receptors originate from a human donor in good health.

V usage is TRBV28 and J usage is TRBJ2-7, with D maybe TRBD1 (5 bases). Trimming removed 2 bases from V and 6 bases from J, with 11 bases in between. The V gene's germline CDR1 is MDHEN and CDR2 SYDVKM. The CDR3 spans 13 residues. Here the CDR3 reads CASSLTGLSEQYF. Here the CDR3 DNA reads TGTGCCAGCAGTTTAACAGGTTTGTCCGAGCAGTACTTC. Filled out from reference TRBV28 and TRBJ2-7, the complete variable domain reads DVKVTQSSRYLVKRTGEKVFLECVQDMDHENMFWYRQDPGLGLRLIYFSYDVKMKEKGDIPEGYSVSREKKERFSLILESASTNQTSMYLCASSLTGLSEQYFGPGTRLTVT.

This sequence joins TRBV25-1 and TRBJ2-1, with 8 bases aligning to TRBD2. The germline CDR1 and CDR2 sequences are MGHDK and SYGVNS. This CDR3 region has 15 residues. J was trimmed by 7 bases and V by 2 bases; bases with no gene match: 7. The CDR3 coding sequence is TGTGCCAGCAGTGAAGAAATAGCGGGGTGGAATGAGCAGTTCTTC. It specifies CASSEEIAGWNEQFF.

V is TRBV9 and J is TRBJ1-1, with D perhaps TRBD1 (5 bases). This CDR3 has 14 amino acids. Trimming removed 3 bases from V and 10 bases from J, with 19 bases in between. Germline-derived CDR1 and CDR2 are SGDLS and YYNGEE. The CDR3 here is CASSASGISGPAFF. CDR3 bases: TGTGCCAGCAGCGCCAGCGGGATTTCGGGGCCAGCTTTCTTT.

The genes are TRBV19 and TRBJ2-7, with 7 bases matching TRBD1. Germline V gene lookup returns CDR1 LNHDA and CDR2 SQIVND (reference sequence). CDR3 length equals 15 residues. Trimming removed 5 bases from V and 0 bases from J; junction bases left unmatched: 7. CDR3 protein: CASSVTGTDSYEQYF. In nucleotides, the CDR3 is TGTGCCAGTAGTGTTACCGGGACAGACTCCTACGAGCAGTACTTC.

The chain employs TRBV11-1 and TRBJ2-7, with TRBD2 identical over 9 bases. The V gene's germline CDR1 is SGHAT and CDR2 FQDESV (reference sequence). This CDR3 spans 15 amino acids. With 2 bases clipped from V and 3 bases from J, the junction kept 5 bases outside the gene matches. The CDR3 nucleotides read TGTGCCAGCAGCTTATATGGACTAGCGCACTACGAGCAGTACTTC. It specifies CASSLYGLAHYEQYF. The full variable domain, in which reference TRBV11-1 and TRBJ2-7 provide the parts outside the CDR3, is EAEVAQSPRYKITEKSQAVAFWCDPISGHATLYWYRQILGQGPELLVQFQDESVVDDSQLPKDRFSAERLKGVDSTLKIQPAELGDSAMYLCASSLYGLAHYEQYFGPGTRLTVT.

The chain carries TRBV30 and TRBJ2-1, with TRBD2 identical over 13 bases. In germline, CDR1 is GTSNPN, CDR2 SVGIG (reference sequence). The CDR3 covers 14 residues. Germline trimming cut 5 bases from V and 8 bases from J; bases unmatched to any gene: 6. Here the CDR3 DNA reads TGTGCCTGGGGGGGACTAGCGGGATTCGATGAGCAGTTCTTC. The encoded protein is CAWGGLAGFDEQFF.

J is TRBJ2-7 and V is TRBV13; possibly TRBD1 for D (6 bases). Germline V lookup: CDR1 PRHDT, CDR2 FYEKMQ (reference sequence). V gave up 7 bases and J gave up 2 bases, with 15 bases separating them. This CDR3 has 14 residues. CDR3 sequence reads: CASTETGRTYEQYF. CDR3 bases: TGTGCCAGCACTGAGACAGGTCGGACCTACGAGCAGTACTTC.

This clone was counted once. The J gene is TRBJ2-1, the V gene TRBV2, with 14 bases lining up with TRBD2. Germline CDR1 reads SNHLY; CDR2 reads FYNNEI. V was pared by 5 bases and J by 6 bases, with 6 bases of the junction left unmatched. The CDR3 totals 16 residues. The CDR3 protein is CASSFSGTSGSNEQFF. CDR3 nucleotide sequence: TGTGCCAGCAGTTTCTCCGGGACTAGCGGGAGCAATGAGCAGTTCTTC. Variable domain in full (rest from reference TRBV2 and TRBJ2-1): EPEVTQTPSHQVTQMGQEVILRCVPISNHLYFYWYRQILGQKVEFLVSFYNNEISEKSEIFDDQFSVERPDGSNFTLKIRSTKLEDSAMYFCASSFSGTSGSNEQFFGPGTRLTVL.

This sequence joins TRBV11-2 and TRBJ2-7; possibly TRBD2 for D (6 bases). The length of the CDR3 is 13 residues. V was cut by 3 bases and J by 3 bases, with 9 bases left in between. CDR1 and CDR2 from the germline V gene are SGHAT and FQNNGV. The CDR3 region is CASSFGRFYEQYF. CDR3 nucleotide sequence: TGTGCCAGCAGCTTCGGGAGATTCTACGAGCAGTACTTC.

The V and J genes are TRBV6-6 and TRBJ2-2; 8 bases agree with TRBD2. Germline trimming cut 4 bases from V and 3 bases from J; bases unmatched to any gene: 4. The CDR3 runs to 15 residues. Germline V gene data show CDR1 as MNHNY and CDR2 as SVGAGI (reference sequence). CDR3 sequence: CASSWDGGDTGELFF. In nucleotides, the CDR3 is TGTGCCAGCAGTTGGGACGGGGGGGACACCGGGGAGCTGTTTTTT.

The sample holds one count of this clone. The chain joins TRBV28 to TRBJ1-2, with D possibly matching TRBD1 (6 bases). Germline V CDR1 and CDR2: MDHEN, SYDVKM. The V and J ends lost 5 bases and 4 bases respectively, with 17 bases between them. The CDR3 extends over 15 amino acids. As DNA, the CDR3 is TGTGCCAGCAGTACACAGGGAGAGCCCGGCTATGGCTACACCTTC. It yields the protein CASSTQGEPGYGYTF.

This chain links TRBV19 with TRBJ2-7, with D possibly matching TRBD1 (6 bases). V lost 4 bases and J lost 5, with 15 bases in between. The germline V gene encodes CDR1 LNHDA and CDR2 SQIVND (reference sequence). The CDR3 totals 14 residues. CDR3 nucleotide sequence: TGTGCCAGTAGTACAAACAGGGAGATCCACGAGCAGTACTTC. Residues: CASSTNREIHEQYF. Filled out from reference TRBV19 and TRBJ2-7, the complete variable domain reads DGGITQSPKYLFRKEGQNVTLSCEQNLNHDAMYWYRQDPGQGLRLIYYSQIVNDFQKGDIAEGYSVSREKKESFPLTVTSAQKNPTAFYLCASSTNREIHEQYFGPGTRLTVT.

The chain has TRBV9 and TRBJ2-3; tentative D call: TRBD2 (6 bases). CDR1 SGDLS and CDR2 YYNGEE come from the germline V gene. The CDR3 length is 16 residues. Trimming took 0 bases from V and 4 from J, leaving 15 bases between them. CDR3: CASSVVGAEGPDTQYF. CDR3 DNA: TGTGCCAGCAGCGTAGTAGGGGCGGAGGGTCCAGATACGCAGTATTTT.

The chain carries TRBV10-3 and TRBJ2-1; 7 bases match TRBD2. CDR3 length: 15 residues. J lost 8 bases, V lost 6 bases, and 13 bases had no gene match. The V gene's germline CDR1 is ENHRY and CDR2 SYGVKD. In DNA, the CDR3 is TGTGCCATCAGGGGGGGGACGTCAGCTACATATGAGCAGTTCTTC. Amino acids: CAIRGGTSATYEQFF.

The J gene is TRBJ2-1, the V gene TRBV11-3; 8 bases match TRBD2. V lost 10 bases and J lost 6; bases outside the gene matches: 11. This CDR3 region has 14 residues. From germline, CDR1 is SGHNT and CDR2 YENEEA. The CDR3, as DNA: TGTGCCACCCAGACTAGCGAGGTTACCAATGAGCAGTTCTTC. It is translated as CATQTSEVTNEQFF. Looking up the rest from reference TRBV11-3 and TRBJ2-1 gives the full variable domain: EAGVVQSPRYKIIEKKQPVAFWCNPISGHNTLYWYLQNLGQGPELLIRYENEEAVDDSQLPKDRFSAERLKGVDSTLKIQPAELGDSAVYLCATQTSEVTNEQFFGPGTRLTVL.

As concerns this clone: Germline and junction disagree at one end, which may indicate a read error. The gene calls are TRBV7-7 and TRBJ2-7, with TRBD1 identical over 9 bases. Germline values: CDR1 SSHAT, CDR2 FNYEAQ (reference sequence). This CDR3 contains 18 residues. CDR3 nucleotide sequence: TGTGCTAGCAGCCACAAATCTGCCCCGGGACAGGGTCTCTACGAGCAGTACTTC. Protein: CASSHKSAPGQGLYEQYF.

This rearrangement joins TRBV30 to TRBJ1-2, with D hard to call. The V end was cut by 0 bases, the J end by 7 bases, with 12 bases between. The CDR3 runs 13 residues. Per germline, CDR1 GTSNPN and CDR2 SVGIG (reference sequence). CDR3 sequence reads: CAWSVSPLGGYTF. CDR3 coding DNA: TGTGCCTGGAGTGTAAGTCCCCTAGGTGGCTACACCTTC.